What follows are 18 T cell receptor beta chains derived from one specimen sequenced in a study of T cells after yellow fever vaccination. TCRdb redid the calling of the 5' RACE reads with MiXCR, one entry per CDR3 protein. The sample contains 400,000 to 450,000 distinct CDR3 sequences, about 19% of which appear only once. The material sequenced was PBMCs, taken before the yellow fever booster vaccination. These receptors all stem from a man aged 18 to 29 who received the YFV17D yellow fever vaccine.

The V gene is TRBV20-1, the J gene TRBJ1-4, with 8 bases identical to TRBD1. CDR3 length: 14 residues. Germline V lookup: CDR1 DFQATT, CDR2 SNEGSKA (reference sequence). J lost 8 bases, V lost 0 bases, and 5 bases had no gene match. The CDR3 sequence: CSARDRTGYEKLFF. The CDR3 DNA reads TGCAGTGCTAGAGATCGGACAGGGTACGAAAAACTGTTTTTT.

The CDR3 protein is CASSHLTSNTGELFF. The CDR3 bases are TGCGCCAGCAGCCACCTGACCTCGAACACCGGGGAGCTGTTTTTT. The rearrangement uses TRBV4-3 and TRBJ2-2; D is unresolved. The V gene's germline CDR1 is LGHNA and CDR2 YSLEER. This CDR3 has 15 amino acids. Trimming removed 3 bases at V and 0 bases at J, with 8 bases between.

V is TRBV4-3 and J is TRBJ2-5; weak D call: TRBD1 (5 bases). CDR1 is LGHNA and CDR2 is YSLEER in the germline V gene. The CDR3 spans 15 residues. Trimming shortened V by 0 bases and J by 4 bases, and 12 bases separated the two germline ends. The DNA of the CDR3 is TGCGCCAGCAGCCAAGAACCCAGTAGGGGAGAGACCCAGTACTTC. It translates to CASSQEPSRGETQYF.

This clonotype was picked up a small number of times. The gene calls are TRBV7-3 and TRBJ2-3; D unclear. Germline V gene data show CDR1 as SGHTA and CDR2 as FQGTGA. This CDR3 contains 14 residues. Deletions cut 2 bases from V and 4 bases from J, with 10 bases between. The CDR3 region is CASSLAAYADTQYF. CDR3 coding DNA: TGTGCCAGCAGCTTAGCAGCGTACGCAGATACGCAGTATTTT.

J is TRBJ1-1 and V is TRBV5-1; TRBD1 is a possible D gene (5 bases). V was cut by 3 bases and J by 2 bases, with 11 bases left in between. This CDR3 contains 14 residues. CDR1 and CDR2 (germline): SGHRS, YFSETQ. As DNA, the CDR3 is TGCGCCAGCAGCTCGGACACCGTTAACACTGAAGCTTTCTTT. Translation gives CASSSDTVNTEAFF.

The gene calls are TRBV2 and TRBJ2-1; 10 positions match TRBD2. The CDR3 loop spans 15 amino acids. Germline trimming cut 5 bases from V and 10 bases from J; bases unmatched to any gene: 11. Germline CDR1 and CDR2: SNHLY and FYNNEI. The DNA for the CDR3 is TGTGCCAGCAGTTCCGTGGGGCTAGCGGGGGTCGAGCAGTTCTTC. This translates into CASSSVGLAGVEQFF.

The CDR3 DNA reads as TGTGCCAGCTCCTCTATAAACAGGGGGCGAGGATCACCCCTCCACTTT. It codes for CASSSINRGRGSPLHF. The J gene is TRBJ1-6, the V gene TRBV5-4; 9 nucleotides align to TRBD1. J lost 10 bases, V lost 7 bases, and 15 bases had no gene match. This CDR3 is built from 16 residues. Germline V lookup: CDR1 SGHNT, CDR2 YYREEE (reference sequence).

This clonotype occurred a few times. In DNA form, the CDR3 reads TGTGCCAGCAGTGGGCGCAACTCTGGGGCCAACGTCCTGACTTTC. Its translation is CASSGRNSGANVLTF. This sequence joins TRBV2 and TRBJ2-6; no definite D call. Trimming cost V 4 bases and J 0 bases, with 7 bases left between them. This CDR3 contains 15 residues. CDR1 and CDR2 from the germline V gene are SNHLY and FYNNEI. The variable domain in full, with the rest retrieved from reference TRBV2 and TRBJ2-6, is EPEVTQTPSHQVTQMGQEVILRCVPISNHLYFYWYRQILGQKVEFLVSFYNNEISEKSEIFDDQFSVERPDGSNFTLKIRSTKLEDSAMYFCASSGRNSGANVLTFGAGSRLTVL.

This clonotype was seen a handful of times. The V and J genes are TRBV4-1 and TRBJ2-5; D unclear. The germline V and J ends were trimmed by 4 bases and 4 bases, with 13 bases remaining between them. Germline loops: CDR1 MGHRA, CDR2 YSYEKL. This CDR3 has 14 amino acids. CDR3 protein: CASSLLVSSETQYF. CDR3 nucleotide sequence: TGCGCCAGCAGCCTTTTGGTCTCTTCAGAGACCCAGTACTTC.

The chain employs TRBV11-1 and TRBJ2-6, with D possibly matching TRBD2 (6 bases). Trimming cost V 3 bases and J 0 bases, with 9 bases left between them. From germline, CDR1 is SGHAT and CDR2 FQDESV (reference sequence). CDR3 length equals 16 residues. For the CDR3, the DNA is TGTGCCAGCAGCTTCGGCGGGAACTCTGGGGCCAACGTCCTGACTTTC. This codes for CASSFGGNSGANVLTF.

The chain employs TRBV4-1 and TRBJ2-5, with 7 positions matching TRBD1. The CDR3 is 14 amino acids. Germline assignment: CDR1 MGHRA and CDR2 YSYEKL. V was clipped by 3 bases and J by 5 bases; unmatched bases: 6. In DNA, the CDR3 is TGCGCCAGCAGCCAGACAGGGAAGGGGGAGACCCAGTACTTC. Its translation is CASSQTGKGETQYF.

V is TRBV6-5 and J is TRBJ2-7; D is perhaps TRBD2 (6 bases). The V gene's germline CDR1 is MNHEY and CDR2 SVGAGI. Trimming shortened V by 2 bases and J by 0 bases, and 14 bases separated the two germline ends. This CDR3 contains 16 residues. The CDR3 protein is CASSYQGVGGSYEQYV. The DNA for the CDR3 is TGTGCCAGCAGTTACCAGGGCGTCGGGGGCTCCTACGAGCAGTACGTC.

The chain recombines TRBV12-3 or TRBV12-4 with TRBJ1-1; 7 positions agree with TRBD1. The CDR3 is made up of 14 amino acids. J lost 5 bases, V lost 0 bases, and 3 bases had no gene match. DNA of the CDR3: TGTGCCAGCAGTTTAGCAAGGGGGCGGACTGAAGCTTTCTTT. This encodes CASSLARGRTEAFF.

This clonotype was counted a few times. V gene TRBV2 combines with J gene TRBJ2-1; D is possibly TRBD1 (10 bases). Per the germline V gene, CDR1 is SNHLY and CDR2 is FYNNEI. V dropped 5 bases and J dropped 11 bases, with 25 bases sitting between them. This CDR3 has 16 amino acids. In DNA, the CDR3 is TGTGCCAGCAGTCGGGACAGGGGAGGCGCGGGAGGGAAGCAGTTCTTC. Amino acids: CASSRDRGGAGGKQFF.

The V and J genes are TRBV4-2 and TRBJ2-3; D may be TRBD2 (5 bases). Deletions cut 4 bases from V and 0 bases from J, with 14 bases between. CDR1 and CDR2 from the germline V gene are LGHNA and YNFKEQ. This CDR3 comprises 16 residues. CDR3 coding DNA: TGTGCCAGCAGCCTGAAAGCGGAAACTAGCACAGATACGCAGTATTTT. Protein: CASSLKAETSTDTQYF.

The rearrangement links TRBV18 to TRBJ2-7; D not resolved. This CDR3 contains 11 residues. Germline CDR1 and CDR2: KGHSH and LQKENI. V gave up 3 bases and J gave up 6 bases, with 6 bases separating them. CDR3 DNA sequence: TGTGCCAGCTCACCGAACGGCGAGCAGTACGTC. This gives the protein CASSPNGEQYV.

The CDR3 sequence: CASSLAGPKNIQYF. In nucleotides, the CDR3 is TGTGCCAGCAGCTTGGCCGGCCCCAAAAACATTCAGTACTTC. This chain links TRBV5-4 with TRBJ2-4; D is unresolved. The CDR3 runs 14 residues. V lost 0 bases to trimming and J lost 2 bases, with 6 bases between them. The germline gives CDR1 SGHNT, CDR2 YYREEE (reference sequence). Full variable domain (outside the CDR3, taken from reference TRBV5-4 and TRBJ2-4): ETGVTQSPTHLIKTRGQQVTLRCSSQSGHNTVSWYQQALGQGPQFIFQYYREEENGRGNFPPRFSGLQFPNYSSELNVNALELDDSALYLCASSLAGPKNIQYFGAGTRLSVL.

V is TRBV6-1 and J is TRBJ2-7, with D uncertain. CDR1 is MNHNS, CDR2 SASEGT, per germline. The CDR3 totals 15 residues. Trimming took 1 base from V and 5 from J, leaving 15 bases between them. The CDR3: CASSEEVGIPNEQYF. In DNA form, the CDR3 reads TGTGCCAGCAGTGAAGAGGTAGGGATACCCAACGAGCAGTACTTC.